The TCR beta chain described here comes from a study of CD8 T cells in ankylosing spondylitis. Between the trimmed V and J ends, which lost 1 base and 4 bases, there was a span of 17 bases. This CDR3 has 17 residues. CDR1 MDHEN and CDR2 SYDVKM come from the germline V gene. MiXCR, run by TCRdb on the 5' RACE reads, gives a single entry per CDR3 protein. The table has more than 650,000 distinct CDR3 sequences, 12% seen once; the top ten hold just over 0.5%. Study-level findings and limits: Certain motif variants had earlier been reported in reactive arthritis synovial fluid and blood. Seemingly characteristic of ankylosing spondylitis blood was a TCR beta motif consisting of about 8 highly homologous variants.

About this clonotype: Its antigen is unidentified.

Material: blood, either unsorted or a sorted T cell fraction (not recorded which). The V gene is TRBV28, the J gene TRBJ2-1, with D possibly matching TRBD2 (6 bases). This sequence was found in a male donor with ankylosing spondylitis. The CDR3 is CASSLFSGTLRYNEQFF. The DNA of the CDR3 is TGTGCCAGCAGTTTATTCTCCGGGACTCTGAGGTACAATGAGCAGTTCTTC.